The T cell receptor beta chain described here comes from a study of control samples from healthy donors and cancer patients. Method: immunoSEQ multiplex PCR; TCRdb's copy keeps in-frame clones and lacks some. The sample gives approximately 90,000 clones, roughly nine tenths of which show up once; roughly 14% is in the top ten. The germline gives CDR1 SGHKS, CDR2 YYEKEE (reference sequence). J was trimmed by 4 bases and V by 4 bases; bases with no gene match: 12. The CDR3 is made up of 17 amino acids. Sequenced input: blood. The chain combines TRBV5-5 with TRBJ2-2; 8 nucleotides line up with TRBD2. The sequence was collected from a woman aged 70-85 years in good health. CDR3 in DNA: TGTGCCAGCAGCCCGAGCTCGGCTAGCGGGTCCACCGGGGAGCTGTTTTTT. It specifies CASSPSSASGSTGELFF. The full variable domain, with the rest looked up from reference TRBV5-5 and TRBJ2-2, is DAGVTQSPTHLIKTRGQQVTLRCSPISGHKSVSWYQQVLGQGPQFIFQYYEKEERGRGNFPDRFSARQFPNYSSELNVNALLLGDSALYLCASSPSSASGSTGELFFGEGSRLTVL.